The 20 T cell receptor beta chains presented below share a single source sample, sequenced in a study of response to subunit inactivated influenza vaccine. TCRdb redid the calling of the RT-PCR reads with MiXCR, one entry per CDR3 protein. The repertoire holds 650,000 to 800,000 distinct CDR3 sequences, with roughly 18% as singletons. The sample was PBMCs from blood, taken 5 days after vaccination. These receptors were collected from a man aged 45 to 65 who received an inactivated influenza vaccine.

The rearrangement links TRBV6-1 to TRBJ2-7, with unresolved D. Germline V CDR1 and CDR2: MNHNS, SASEGT. V lost 6 bases to trimming and J lost 1 base, with 16 bases between them. The CDR3 is made up of 15 amino acids. The CDR3 loop is CASSPTVQLSYEQYF. Written as DNA, the CDR3 is TGTGCCAGCAGCCCAACTGTTCAGCTTTCCTACGAGCAGTACTTC.

This clonotype came up a few times. V is TRBV7-3 and J is TRBJ2-7; D might be TRBD2 (7 bases). Trimming removed 3 bases at V and 7 bases at J, with 13 bases between. The CDR3 consists of 13 residues. The germline CDR1 and CDR2 sequences are SGHTA and FQGTGA. CDR3 sequence: CASSLGGAEEQYF. The CDR3 nucleotides are TGTGCCAGCAGCTTGGGGGGGGCGGAGGAGCAGTACTTC.

Written as DNA, the CDR3 is TGTGCCAGCAGCTCACAGCGGGGGGTCCCCCGAAATACGCAGTATTTT. Encoded protein: CASSSQRGVPRNTQYF. The chain carries TRBV7-8 and TRBJ2-3; 9 nucleotides line up with TRBD2. Germline CDR1 SGHVS, CDR2 FQNEAQ. The CDR3 length is 16 residues. V lost 4 bases, J lost 7 bases, and 12 bases stayed unmatched. The whole variable domain, remainder taken from reference TRBV7-8 and TRBJ2-3, is GAGVSQSPRYKVAKRGQDVALRCDPISGHVSLFWYQQALGQGPEFLTYFQNEAQLDKSGLPSDRFFAERPEGSVSTLKIQRTQQEDSAVYLCASSSQRGVPRNTQYFGPGTRLTVL.

The genes are TRBV12-3 or TRBV12-4 and TRBJ2-3; no clear D. The V gene lost 5 bases and the J gene lost 8 bases, with 11 bases spanning the gap. CDR3 length: 12 amino acids. As DNA, the CDR3 is TGTGCCAGCAGTCCTCTGGCGGTTACGCAGTATTTT. Translating gives CASSPLAVTQYF.

There are a few counts of this clonotype. This sequence joins TRBV6-5 and TRBJ2-1, with 9 nucleotides matching TRBD2. The CDR3 extends over 16 amino acids. Looked up from germline, CDR1 is MNHEY and CDR2 is SVGAGI. V was pared by 3 bases and J by 9 bases, with 12 bases of the junction left unmatched. For the CDR3, the DNA is TGTGCCAGCAGTTATTCAAGCGGGGGGACGTATAGTGAGCAGTTCTTC. It is translated as CASSYSSGGTYSEQFF.

Ten or more counts support this clonotype. The rearrangement links TRBV12-3 or TRBV12-4 to TRBJ1-1; D not resolved. Trimming removed 3 bases from V and 5 bases from J, with 13 bases in between. This CDR3 is built from 14 residues. The CDR3: CASSFTPGGTEAFF. The CDR3 nucleotides read TGTGCCAGCAGTTTTACCCCGGGAGGGACTGAAGCTTTCTTT.

The chain employs TRBV20-1 and TRBJ2-3; D gene unclear. The germline gives CDR1 DFQATT, CDR2 SNEGSKA (reference sequence). This CDR3 contains 12 residues. V dropped 5 bases and J dropped 8 bases, with 14 bases sitting between them. CDR3 in DNA: TGCAGTGCTTCCAGCCCCGTTGGTACGCAGTATTTT. Its translation is CSASSPVGTQYF.

This clonotype was observed a few times. The chain links TRBV14 to TRBJ2-1; tentatively, D is TRBD2 (5 bases). V was cut by 3 bases and J by 3 bases, with 15 bases left in between. Germline CDR1 reads SGHDN; CDR2 reads FVKESK. The CDR3 is 16 residues long. The CDR3 loop is CASSHISEEYYNEQFF. CDR3 DNA sequence: TGTGCCAGCAGCCACATTAGCGAGGAATACTACAATGAGCAGTTCTTC.

This clonotype was counted many times. This chain links TRBV7-2 with TRBJ2-7; the D gene is possibly TRBD2 (6 bases). The CDR3 spans 14 residues. The germline gives CDR1 SGHTA, CDR2 FQGNSA. V was trimmed by 3 bases and J by 4 bases, leaving 13 bases between them. The CDR3 nucleotides read TGTGCCAGCAGCTTCTTGGGGGGAGTGTACGAGCAGTACTTC. It specifies CASSFLGGVYEQYF.

The rearrangement uses TRBV21-1 and TRBJ2-1; TRBD2 reflects the table's D call only, with no check against the DNA. TRBV21-1 is given as a pseudogene. This CDR3 contains 16 residues. Written as DNA, the CDR3 is TGTGCCAGCAGCATACCGGGACTAGCGGGTAACAATGAGCAGTTCTTC. Protein: CASSIPGLAGNNEQFF.

The CDR3 region is CASSLIGGGPYNEQFF. The DNA for the CDR3 is TGTGCCAGCAGTTTAATCGGGGGGGGCCCCTACAATGAGCAGTTCTTC. This chain joins TRBV27 and TRBJ2-1; 8 nucleotides agree with TRBD2. CDR3 length: 16 residues. Looked up from germline, CDR1 is MNHEY and CDR2 is SMNVEV (reference sequence). V trimming: 2 bases; J trimming: 2 bases; junction bases outside the gene matches: 5.

In its sample, this clonotype was seen a few times. CDR3 coding DNA: TGTGCCAGCAGTTTGGGCGGGATCGTGGCCCAGTACTTC. Its protein product is CASSLGGIVAQYF. The V and J genes are TRBV28 and TRBJ2-5; weak D call: TRBD2 (6 bases). This CDR3 has 13 residues. V lost 3 bases and J lost 9, with 14 bases in between. Per germline, CDR1 MDHEN and CDR2 SYDVKM.

The rearrangement joins TRBV28 to TRBJ2-7; D gene ambiguous. Trimming removed 5 bases at V and 3 bases at J, with 11 bases between. The germline gives CDR1 MDHEN, CDR2 SYDVKM. The CDR3 has 13 residues. CDR3 protein: CASSTTSLYEQYF. The CDR3 coding sequence is TGTGCCAGCAGTACGACATCGCTCTACGAGCAGTACTTC. Combining the CDR3 with reference TRBV28 and TRBJ2-7 gives the whole variable domain DVKVTQSSRYLVKRTGEKVFLECVQDMDHENMFWYRQDPGLGLRLIYFSYDVKMKEKGDIPEGYSVSREKKERFSLILESASTNQTSMYLCASSTTSLYEQYFGPGTRLTVT.

The chain has TRBV29-1 and TRBJ2-3; 7 nucleotides agree with TRBD1. The CDR3 runs 16 residues. Germline-derived CDR1 and CDR2 are SQVTM and ANQGSEA. Germline trimming cut 4 bases from V and 2 bases from J; bases unmatched to any gene: 12. The CDR3 DNA is TGCAGCGTTGTGCCCAGGTCCAGGGGGAACACAGATACGCAGTATTTT. Protein product: CSVVPRSRGNTDTQYF.

The rearrangement joins TRBV20-1 to TRBJ1-6, with TRBD1 matching 9 bases. Trimming removed 3 bases from V and 10 bases from J; junction bases left unmatched: 7. This CDR3 is built from 14 residues. CDR1 and CDR2 from the germline V gene are DFQATT and SNEGSKA (reference sequence). CDR3 protein: CSARAGTGSSPLHF. The CDR3 DNA reads as TGCAGTGCTAGGGCCGGGACAGGGTCATCACCCCTCCACTTT.

The rearrangement joins TRBV29-1 to TRBJ1-1; D might be TRBD1 (5 bases). The germline V gene has CDR1 SQVTM and CDR2 ANQGSEA. The CDR3 has 15 residues. V gave up 5 bases and J gave up 3 bases, with 19 bases separating them. The CDR3 loop reads CSVQSREGGHTEAFF. The CDR3 nucleotides read TGCAGCGTTCAATCCAGGGAGGGCGGGCACACTGAAGCTTTCTTT.

The genes are TRBV5-1 and TRBJ2-1, with 7 bases aligning to TRBD2. J gave up 6 bases and V 2 bases, and 5 bases lay outside the gene matches. CDR1 is SGHRS and CDR2 is YFSETQ in the germline V gene. There are 14 residues in the CDR3. The CDR3 region is CASSFGLGTNEQFF. The CDR3 DNA sequence: TGCGCCAGCAGCTTTGGACTAGGTACCAATGAGCAGTTCTTC.

The table lists this clonotype with a few counts. The rearrangement uses TRBV7-2 and TRBJ1-2, with D uncertain. The CDR3 is 14 residues long. V was shortened by 2 bases and J by 2 bases, with 9 bases between the two germline ends. Germline V lookup: CDR1 SGHTA, CDR2 FQGNSA. DNA for the CDR3: TGTGCCAGCAGCTTACCGAGCCCAAACTATGGCTACACCTTC. This encodes CASSLPSPNYGYTF.

In its sample, this clonotype was seen a few times. The rearrangement links TRBV9 to TRBJ2-1; D not resolved. Germline values: CDR1 SGDLS, CDR2 YYNGEE. Deletions cut 1 base from V and 6 bases from J, with 8 bases between. CDR3 length: 13 residues. DNA for the CDR3: TGTGCCAGCAGCGTATTCGTCGCCAATGAGCAGTTCTTC. Translating gives CASSVFVANEQFF. Variable domain in full (rest from reference TRBV9 and TRBJ2-1): DSGVTQTPKHLITATGQRVTLRCSPRSGDLSVYWYQQSLDQGLQFLIQYYNGEERAKGNILERFSAQQFPDLHSELNLSSLELGDSALYFCASSVFVANEQFFGPGTRLTVL.

The V gene is TRBV7-2, the J gene TRBJ2-1, with 9 bases that match TRBD2. CDR3 length: 15 residues. V lost 5 bases, J lost 4 bases, and 6 bases stayed unmatched. Looked up from germline, CDR1 is SGHTA and CDR2 is FQGNSA. CDR3 in amino acids: CASSQGGGDYNEQFF. In DNA, the CDR3 is TGTGCCAGCAGCCAGGGCGGGGGGGATTACAATGAGCAGTTCTTC.